This T cell receptor (beta chain) was identified during a study of T cell responses to AZD1222 COVID-19 vaccine. Only in-frame clones appear in the TCRdb table, and some are missing; sequencing was by immunoSEQ multiplex PCR. The table records 140,000 to 150,000 clones, around 92% of them present only once. Points on this clone: The antigen is unknown.

Germline values: CDR1 DFQATT, CDR2 SNEGSKA (reference sequence). This CDR3 has 11 amino acids. Findings and limits, study-wide: Nearly half of spike-specific TCRs reportedly target unmutated variant regions. Clonal diversity may have been underestimated, and the donors were mostly white British, with more females than males. Spike-specific TCR breadth rose after two AZD1222 doses, and depth rose as well. The study found vaccine-associated CD4 TCRs spanning spike, dominant at 160-218 and 743-854.

The source was peripheral blood, collected 28 days after the second AZD1222 dose. The rearrangement joins TRBV20-1 to TRBJ2-3; tentative D call: TRBD2 (5 bases). This receptor was taken from an adult who received the AZD1222 COVID-19 vaccine. In DNA form, the CDR3 reads TGCAAGGCGGGCTCCACAGATACGCAGTATTTT. This codes for CKAGSTDTQYF.